The rows below give T cell receptor beta chains drawn from one sample of a study of T cells in Graves' hyperthyroidism and ophthalmopathy. MiXCR, applied by TCRdb to the multiplex PCR reads, yields one record per CDR3 protein. The table shows about 260,000 distinct CDR3 sequences, with about a sixth occurring only once. What was sequenced was blood. Receptors were obtained from a woman younger than 35 with Graves' ophthalmopathy. CDR3s include the opening cysteine and the closing phenylalanine or tryptophan. A D gene is named only where the DNA matches it firmly. Some rows have no size entry. The others give once, few or many, or a class for an expanded clone.

TRBV5-1	many	TRBJ1-1	TRBD1	CASSVLTGGTEAFF	TGCGCCAGCAGCGTCCTAACAGGGGGTACTGAAGCTTTCTTT
TRBV27	many	TRBJ2-7	TRBD2	CASSPLLAGGIYEQYF	TGTGCCAGCAGTCCCCTGCTAGCGGGTGGGATCTACGAGCAGTACTTC
TRBV6-2/TRBV6-3	many	TRBJ2-3	NA	CASSYYLHPEPDTQYF	TGTGCCAGCAGTTACTATCTCCACCCGGAGCCAGATACGCAGTATTTT
TRBV20-1	many	TRBJ2-1	NA	CSARDISYNEQFF	TGCAGTGCTAGGGACATCTCCTACAATGAGCAGTTCTTC
TRBV20-1	many	TRBJ2-5	NA	CSALDSQETQYF	TGCAGTGCTTTGGACAGCCAAGAGACCCAGTACTTC
TRBV9	few	TRBJ1-2	NA	CASSGMQHINYGYTF	TGTGCCAGCAGCGGGATGCAGCATATTAACTATGGCTACACCTTC
TRBV2	many	TRBJ2-2	NA	CASTPKTSRPGELFF	TGTGCCAGCACCCCAAAGACCTCTCGTCCCGGGGAGCTGTTTTTT
TRBV20-1	many	TRBJ2-3	NA	CSARDGQLSTDTQYF	TGCAGTGCTAGAGACGGACAGCTAAGCACAGATACGCAGTATTTT
TRBV14	NA	TRBJ1-2	NA	CASSQALAGAEGYTF	TGTGCCAGCAGCCAGGCCCTGGCGGGGGCAGAGGGCTACACCTTC
TRBV6-2/TRBV6-3	NA	TRBJ1-6	NA	CATRTGNNSPLHF	TGTGCCACGAGGACGGGTAATAATTCACCCCTCCACTTT
TRBV5-1	many	TRBJ2-7	NA	CASSFGGPSSYEQYF	TGCGCCAGCAGCTTTGGGGGTCCTAGCTCCTACGAGCAGTACTTC
TRBV5-1	many	TRBJ2-1	TRBD1	CASSEGQNNEQFF	TGCGCCAGCAGCGAGGGACAGAACAATGAGCAGTTCTTC
TRBV7-6	few	TRBJ2-2	TRBD2	CASSFSSGSNTGELFF	TGTGCCAGCAGCTTCTCTAGCGGGTCGAACACCGGGGAGCTGTTTTTT
TRBV20-1	NA	TRBJ1-1	NA	CSARANTEAFF	TGCAGTGCTAGAGCTAACACTGAAGCTTTCTTT
TRBV7-8	many	TRBJ1-5	NA	CASSTQGQPQHF	TGTGCCAGCAGCACCCAGGGTCAGCCCCAGCATTTT
TRBV5-1	many	TRBJ2-7	TRBD1	CASSPGQVSSYEQYF	TGCGCCAGCAGCCCCGGACAGGTGAGCTCCTACGAGCAGTACTTC
TRBV7-9	many	TRBJ2-5	NA	CASSLGGQETQYF	TGTGCCAGCTCCCTTGGCGGCCAAGAGACCCAGTACTTC
TRBV6-1	many	TRBJ1-1	NA	CASSLVANTEAFF	TGTGCCAGCAGTTTGGTGGCGAACACTGAAGCTTTCTTT
TRBV20-1	many	TRBJ2-4	NA	CSASSGVAKNIQYF	TGCAGTGCTAGTTCCGGGGTAGCCAAAAACATTCAGTACTTC
TRBV10-3	many	TRBJ1-1	NA	CAISDEGMATEAFF	TGTGCCATCAGTGATGAGGGGATGGCCACTGAAGCTTTCTTT
TRBV27	NA	TRBJ1-5	TRBD1	CASRIPGTGGSRQPQHF	TGTGCCAGCAGGATACCTGGGACAGGGGGAAGTCGGCAGCCCCAGCATTTT
TRBV6-1	NA	TRBJ1-2	NA	CASNTLGGAGYGYTF	TGTGCCAGCAATACTTTGGGGGGGGCCGGCTATGGCTACACCTTC
TRBV20-1	many	TRBJ2-2	NA	CSARGGRAAYTGELFF	TGCAGTGCTAGGGGGGGTAGGGCAGCTTACACCGGGGAGCTGTTTTTT
TRBV5-1	many	TRBJ2-7	TRBD1	CASRFRGRGTGGGEQYF	TGCGCCAGCAGATTCCGGGGACGAGGGACAGGGGGCGGCGAGCAGTACTTC
TRBV2	NA	TRBJ2-3	TRBD2	CASREGTSGGRTDTQYF	TGTGCCAGCAGAGAAGGGACTAGCGGGGGGCGCACAGATACGCAGTATTTT
TRBV7-2	many	TRBJ2-3	NA	CASSLPQPVAVFRTDTQYF	TGTGCCAGCAGCTTACCGCAGCCTGTAGCGGTCTTCCGCACAGATACGCAGTATTTT
TRBV4-1	NA	TRBJ2-6	TRBD1	CASSRFRDRGLSGANVLTF	TGCGCCAGCAGCCGCTTCCGGGACAGGGGGCTCTCTGGGGCCAACGTCCTGACTTTC
TRBV4-1	NA	TRBJ2-4	NA	CASSQEREIAKNIQYF	TGCGCCAGCAGCCAAGAAAGGGAAATAGCCAAAAACATTCAGTACTTC
TRBV10-3	many	TRBJ1-1	NA	CAIREPIGGMNTEAFF	TGTGCCATCAGGGAACCAATCGGGGGCATGAACACTGAAGCTTTCTTT
TRBV6-4	NA	TRBJ2-1	NA	CASSEHYQNEQFF	TGTGCCAGCAGTGAACACTATCAGAATGAGCAGTTCTTC
TRBV6-2/TRBV6-3	many	TRBJ2-7	TRBD1	CASSLRGSGGTGNYEQYF	TGTGCCAGCAGTTTACGGGGATCAGGTGGGACAGGGAACTACGAGCAGTACTTC
TRBV28	NA	TRBJ2-7	TRBD2	CASNPTVRTSGSWEQYF	TGTGCCAGCAACCCAACGGTGAGGACTAGCGGGAGCTGGGAGCAGTACTTC
TRBV27	many	TRBJ1-6	NA	CASSSNPGFSIGPPSPLHF	TGTGCCAGCAGCTCTAACCCGGGTTTTAGTATTGGCCCCCCTTCACCCCTCCACTTT
TRBV20-1	many	TRBJ1-2	NA	CSARDQGHYGYTF	TGCAGTGCTAGAGATCAGGGACACTATGGCTACACCTTC
TRBV7-8	many	TRBJ1-5	NA	CASSLAGGASNQPQHF	TGTGCCAGCAGCTTAGCTGGGGGGGCAAGCAATCAGCCCCAGCATTTT
TRBV19	many	TRBJ1-4	TRBD1	CASSIEGQGTNEKLFF	TGTGCCAGTAGTATCGAGGGACAGGGCACTAATGAAAAACTGTTTTTT
TRBV28	many	TRBJ2-3	TRBD1	CASRTTGEGDTQYF	TGTGCCAGCAGAACAACAGGGGAAGGAGATACGCAGTATTTT
TRBV9	NA	TRBJ2-2	NA	CASSVRATNTGELFF	TGTGCCAGCAGCGTCAGGGCTACCAACACCGGGGAGCTGTTTTTT
TRBV20-1	many	TRBJ2-1	TRBD2	CSASHTSGDDSQFF	TGCAGTGCTAGCCACACTAGCGGGGATGACTCACAGTTCTTC
TRBV6-2/TRBV6-3	many	TRBJ1-1	NA	CASSSFRGDFRRFF	TGTGCCAGCAGTTCTTTTCGGGGGGACTTTCGACGGTTCTTT
TRBV6-2/TRBV6-3	few	TRBJ2-2	TRBD1	CASTYRGGLNTGELFF	TGTGCCAGCACCTATCGAGGGGGCTTGAACACCGGGGAGCTGTTTTTT
TRBV29-1	many	TRBJ2-7	NA	CSVQRPSSYEQYF	TGCAGCGTTCAGCGGCCCAGCTCCTACGAGCAGTACTTC
TRBV28	many	TRBJ1-2	NA	CASSLGRGGDTYGYTF	TGTGCCAGCAGTTTAGGGAGAGGAGGGGACACCTATGGCTACACCTTC
TRBV11-2	many	TRBJ2-1	TRBD2	CASSLGGLADYNEQFF	TGTGCCAGCAGCTTAGGAGGACTAGCGGATTACAATGAGCAGTTCTTC
TRBV13	many	TRBJ2-3	TRBD2	CASSSQAPSGSTDTQYF	TGTGCCAGCAGCTCCCAGGCGCCTAGCGGGAGCACAGATACGCAGTATTTT
TRBV6-2/TRBV6-3	many	TRBJ1-1	NA	CASSYSSTEAFF	TGTGCCAGCAGTTACAGCAGCACTGAAGCTTTCTTT
TRBV18	many	TRBJ2-7	NA	CASSRSSPSSGTPYEQYF	TGTGCCAGCTCACGTAGTTCGCCGAGTTCGGGAACCCCCTACGAGCAGTACTTC